This T cell receptor (beta chain) comes out of a study of resident and recirculating memory T cells in vitiligo. At the level of the study: Epidermis came from shave biopsies of lesional and nonlesional sites, plus PBMCs.

Using immunoSEQ multiplex PCR, the repertoire was profiled, and TCRdb retains in-frame clones only, with some absent. Of approximately 69,000 clones in the sample, 80% to 95% were seen once. No patient showed confetti depigmentation, a clinical sign of active disease. Whole-study findings and limits: No single dominant TCR clone appeared; lesion clonality varied. Different lesions suggested infiltration by different T cell clones.

On this clone itself: Antigen unknown.

Germline lookup yields CDR1 MDHEN and CDR2 SYDVKM. The length of the CDR3 is 15 residues. V dropped 4 bases and J dropped 3 bases, with 16 bases sitting between them. The chain links TRBV28 to TRBJ2-7, with a weak D call TRBD1 (6 bases). The source material was blood. The source of this sequence is a male donor with vitiligo. Here the CDR3 DNA reads TGTGCCAGCAGTTCCCTTGGGGACACGGGCTACGAGCAGTACTTC. It codes for CASSSLGDTGYEQYF.